The present T cell receptor (beta chain) was sequenced within a study of T cells after yellow fever vaccination. About this clonotype: Its antigen is still unknown.

Study outcomes and limitations: Weaker overall, the secondary response nonetheless peaked faster (day 5 versus 15). Reappearance after the booster was observed for most primary-vaccination clones (roughly 97% CD4, roughly 88% CD8). Abundant bulk-derived clonotypes could contaminate FACS-sorted repertoires.

It was through 5'RACE template switching that TCR cDNA was made, with a universal primer site and UMIs added. A single record per CDR3 protein comes from TCRdb applying MiXCR to the 5' RACE reads. The sample gives approximately 550,000 distinct CDR3 sequences, 15% to 20% of which show up once; approximately 14% is in the top ten. This CDR3 is 14 amino acids long. Looked up from germline, CDR1 is LGHNA and CDR2 is YSLEER. V was clipped by 1 base and J by 8 bases, with 14 bases between them. The sequence was obtained from a man aged 25-45 years who received the YFV17D yellow fever vaccine. This chain connects TRBV4-3 to TRBJ1-2, with D possibly TRBD1 on 6 matching bases. The material sequenced was PBMCs, taken 15 days after the yellow fever booster vaccination. CDR3 residues: CASSQAGRGIGYTF. The CDR3 bases are TGCGCCAGCAGCCAAGCCGGCAGGGGTATCGGCTACACCTTC.